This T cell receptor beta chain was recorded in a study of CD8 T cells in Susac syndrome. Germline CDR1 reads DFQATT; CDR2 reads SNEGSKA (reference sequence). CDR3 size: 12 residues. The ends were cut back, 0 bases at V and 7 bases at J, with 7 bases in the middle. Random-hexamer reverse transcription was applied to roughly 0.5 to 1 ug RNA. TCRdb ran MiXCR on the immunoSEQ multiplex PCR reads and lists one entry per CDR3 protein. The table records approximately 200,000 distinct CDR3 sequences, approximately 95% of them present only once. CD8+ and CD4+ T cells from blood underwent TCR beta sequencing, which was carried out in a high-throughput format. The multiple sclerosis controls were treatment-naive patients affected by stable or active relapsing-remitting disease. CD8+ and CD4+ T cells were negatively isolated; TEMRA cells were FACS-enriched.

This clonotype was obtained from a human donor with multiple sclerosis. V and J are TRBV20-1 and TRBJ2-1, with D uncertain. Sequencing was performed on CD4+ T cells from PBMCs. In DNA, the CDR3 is TGCAGTGCTAGAGAGATGTGGAATGAGCAGTTCTTC. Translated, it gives CSAREMWNEQFF.